This TCR beta chain was captured by sequencing in a study of OX40 agonist ivuxolimab in advanced cancers. Broader study findings: CD4+ and CD8+ blood T cells expanded clonally by week 6 at 0.1 to 3.0 mg/kg.

Profiling relied on immunoSEQ multiplex PCR, and the TCRdb table lists in-frame clones only, not all of them. This table has more than 95,000 clones, about 90% appearing once. Trimming left V 0 bases short and J 0 bases short, with 15 bases between. This CDR3 comprises 17 residues. Germline CDR1 SGDLS, CDR2 YYNGEE. In the case of this clone: Its antigen is still unknown.

This clonotype was obtained from an adult with an advanced solid tumor such as melanoma, head and neck, liver or kidney cancer. The chain couples TRBV9 to TRBJ1-2; no reliable D call. Source: CD4+ or CD8+ T cells sorted from blood, taken in a trial of the OX40 agonist ivuxolimab. The CDR3 sequence is CASSVAVKGVSNYGYTF. The CDR3 DNA reads TGTGCCAGCAGCGTAGCTGTGAAAGGCGTATCTAACTATGGCTACACCTTC.